The 29 T cell receptor beta chains below were found in one sample sequenced in a study of cytomegalovirus exposure and HLA in healthy donors. Primers for the PCR totalled 60 Vbeta and 13 Jbeta. The table came from immunoSEQ multiplex PCR; TCRdb's copy has only in-frame clones and leaves some out. In the table there are 150,000 to 200,000 clones, over 70% of which are singletons. Sequencing was done on a sample of PBMCs. The receptor set was obtained from a man aged 25-45 years in good health and CMV-seronegative.

The chain uses TRBV11-2 and TRBJ1-2; D is uncertain. CDR3 size: 14 residues. The V and J ends lost 4 bases and 4 bases respectively, with 13 bases between them. The V gene's germline CDR1 is SGHAT and CDR2 FQNNGV. CDR3 loop: CASSSASLPYGYTF. The CDR3 DNA follows: TGTGCCAGCAGCTCCGCCAGTCTTCCCTATGGCTACACCTTC.

V and J are TRBV10-2 and TRBJ2-1, with 13 nucleotides matching TRBD2. CDR3 size: 24 residues. The junction had 23 bases not matched to a gene; V was cut back by 3 bases and J by 0 bases. Germline-derived CDR1 and CDR2 are WSHSY and SAAADI. CDR3 DNA: TGCGCCAGCAGTGACCCTTCGGGACTAGCGGGACCCGGCCATTACAAGAGCTCCTACAATGAGCAGTTCTTC. Amino acids: CASSDPSGLAGPGHYKSSYNEQFF.

The V gene is TRBV14, the J gene TRBJ2-5; the D gene is possibly TRBD1 (5 bases). The CDR3 has 13 amino acids. V lost 4 bases, J lost 8 bases, and 14 bases lay in between. Per the germline V gene, CDR1 is SGHDN and CDR2 is FVKESK. CDR3 in DNA: TGTGCCAGCAGCCCGATGGACACCCCTACCCAGTACTTC. It encodes CASSPMDTPTQYF.

This clone was counted once. The genes are TRBV30 and TRBJ2-5, with D unclear. The CDR3 length is 11 residues. In germline, CDR1 is GTSNPN, CDR2 SVGIG (reference sequence). Between the trimmed V and J ends, which lost 3 bases and 3 bases, there was a span of 5 bases. The CDR3 sequence is CAWSAEETQYF. CDR3 coding DNA: TGTGCCTGGAGCGCGGAAGAGACCCAGTACTTC.

A single count supports this clone. The chain joins TRBV5-4 to TRBJ2-1; 8 nucleotides match TRBD1. This CDR3 has 15 residues. Looked up from germline, CDR1 is SGHNT and CDR2 is YYREEE (reference sequence). V trimming: 0 bases; J trimming: 8 bases; junction bases outside the gene matches: 7. The CDR3 protein is CASSLADRGLHEQFF. CDR3 coding DNA: TGTGCCAGCAGCTTGGCCGACAGGGGTTTGCATGAGCAGTTCTTC.

This chain links TRBV4-1 with TRBJ1-2, with unresolved D. Germline V gene lookup returns CDR1 MGHRA and CDR2 YSYEKL. V was shortened by 1 base and J by 0 bases, with 9 bases between the two germline ends. CDR3 length: 15 amino acids. The CDR3 DNA reads as TGCGCCAGCAGCCAAGCTACGGGATCTAACTATGGCTACACCTTC. Translating it yields CASSQATGSNYGYTF.

V and J are TRBV6-1 and TRBJ2-7; TRBD1 is a possible D gene (5 bases). The CDR3 sequence is 17 residues long. Germline CDR1 MNHNS, CDR2 SASEGT. The germline V and J ends were trimmed by 0 bases and 5 bases, with 20 bases remaining between them. As DNA, the CDR3 is TGTGCCAGCAGTGAAGCGTCAGGGATCCGAAGTACGGACGAGCAGTACTTC. It is translated as CASSEASGIRSTDEQYF.

This sequence joins TRBV2 and TRBJ2-3, with D possibly being TRBD2 (7 bases). Germline V lookup: CDR1 SNHLY, CDR2 FYNNEI. V was cut by 2 bases and J by 0 bases, with 15 bases left in between. This CDR3 contains 17 residues. The chain's CDR3 is CASSERAGAYSTDTQYF. The CDR3 DNA follows: TGTGCCAGCAGTGAACGTGCGGGGGCCTATAGCACAGATACGCAGTATTTT.

This clone was counted a single time. This rearrangement joins TRBV19 to TRBJ2-1; D is possibly TRBD2 (6 bases). This CDR3 has 13 residues. CDR1 and CDR2 from the germline V gene are LNHDA and SQIVND (reference sequence). V was clipped by 7 bases and J by 3 bases, with 10 bases between them. CDR3 loop: CASKRDFYNEQFF. DNA for the CDR3: TGTGCCAGTAAGAGGGACTTCTACAATGAGCAGTTCTTC.

The chain recombines TRBV6-1 with TRBJ2-5, with 7 bases that match TRBD1. CDR1 is MNHNS, CDR2 SASEGT, per germline. V dropped 6 bases and J dropped 3; count of bases not matched to a gene: 10. The CDR3 length is 15 residues. CDR3 DNA: TGTGCCAGCAGAGCCACCGATACAGGGGAAGAGACCCAGTACTTC. Amino acid sequence: CASRATDTGEETQYF.

A few counts support this clone. The chain has TRBV19 and TRBJ1-5; 9 positions agree with TRBD1. This CDR3 region has 15 residues. V shed 6 bases, J shed 7 bases, and the junction held 10 bases outside the gene matches. CDR1 LNHDA and CDR2 SQIVND come from the germline V gene (reference sequence). CDR3 sequence (DNA): TGTGCCAGTAGGACCGGGACAGGGAACGGCCAGCCCCAGCATTTT. Translation: CASRTGTGNGQPQHF.

The rearrangement uses TRBV7-2 and TRBJ1-1; 8 positions agree with TRBD1. The CDR3 is 13 residues long. Germline CDR1 reads SGHTA; CDR2 reads FQGNSA. V dropped 9 bases and J dropped 2; count of bases not matched to a gene: 5. The CDR3 protein is CARTGDGNTEAFF. The CDR3 bases are TGTGCCAGGACAGGGGATGGAAACACTGAAGCTTTCTTT.

The chain couples TRBV5-5 to TRBJ1-2; possibly TRBD1 for D (6 bases). The length of the CDR3 is 15 residues. CDR1 and CDR2 (germline): SGHKS, YYEKEE (reference sequence). The V gene lost 1 base and the J gene lost 8 bases, with 18 bases spanning the gap. CDR3 region: CASSLSTGQRGGYTF. The CDR3 DNA sequence: TGTGCCAGCAGCTTGTCAACAGGGCAGCGAGGGGGCTACACCTTC.

The genes are TRBV7-3 and TRBJ2-1; D is possibly TRBD2 (6 bases). Per the germline V gene, CDR1 is SGHTA and CDR2 is FQGTGA. CDR3 length: 14 residues. V was shortened by 1 base and J by 5 bases, with 9 bases between the two germline ends. The CDR3, as DNA: TGTGCCAGCAGCTTAAGCGGGGTAGACAATGAGCAGTTCTTC. It codes for CASSLSGVDNEQFF.

The chain employs TRBV25-1 and TRBJ2-7; TRBD1 is a possible D gene (6 bases). Germline loops: CDR1 MGHDK, CDR2 SYGVNS. V lost 5 bases and J lost 0, with 11 bases in between. The CDR3 has 14 amino acids. The CDR3 DNA reads as TGTGCCAGCAGTACCCAGGGGACCTCCTACGAGCAGTACTTC. It codes for CASSTQGTSYEQYF.

The V and J genes are TRBV14 and TRBJ2-7, with a weak D call TRBD2 (5 bases). This CDR3 region has 15 residues. Trimming removed 0 bases from V and 6 bases from J, with 15 bases in between. The germline CDR1 and CDR2 sequences are SGHDN and FVKESK. CDR3 sequence: CASSQDAYRGREQYF. DNA of the CDR3: TGTGCCAGCAGCCAAGATGCCTATAGAGGGCGCGAGCAGTACTTC.

The J gene is TRBJ1-1, the V gene TRBV27; 8 bases are shared with TRBD1. CDR3 size: 13 residues. J lost 8 bases, V lost 6 bases, and 8 bases had no gene match. The germline gives CDR1 MNHEY, CDR2 SMNVEV (reference sequence). The CDR3 DNA is TGTGCCAGCAGCTTTCGACAGGGGATCGAAGCTTTCTTT. Translating gives CASSFRQGIEAFF.

The chain is built from TRBV7-9 and TRBJ1-2; no clear D. Trimming took 1 base from V and 5 from J, leaving 11 bases between them. The CDR3 extends over 14 amino acids. Germline values: CDR1 SEHNR, CDR2 FQNEAQ (reference sequence). DNA of the CDR3: TGTGCCAGCAGCTTAGAAACGGCAGGTTATGGCTACACCTTC. This sequence encodes CASSLETAGYGYTF.

The chain recombines TRBV6-5 with TRBJ1-1; a possible D gene is TRBD1 (5 bases). The CDR3 is 14 amino acids. Deletions cut 7 bases from V and 3 bases from J, with 15 bases between. Germline CDR1 and CDR2: MNHEY and SVGAGI. The chain's CDR3 is CASTWAGRDTEAFF. The CDR3 DNA reads TGTGCCAGCACCTGGGCGGGGCGAGACACTGAAGCTTTCTTT.

This chain joins TRBV27 and TRBJ2-5, with 7 bases matching TRBD2. The end of the DNA aligns better with TRBJ2-7, so the J call may be wrong. The CDR3 is made up of 15 amino acids. CDR1 is MNHEY, CDR2 SMNVEV, per germline (reference sequence). The CDR3 DNA is TGTGCCAGCAGTTTAGGGGCTAGCGGTTCCTACGAGCAGTACTTC. It is translated as CASSLGASGSYEQYF.

About this clone itself: Other DNA sequences of this sample code for an identical CDR3. The genes are TRBV6-5 and TRBJ1-1; no definite D call. Trimming shortened V by 2 bases and J by 1 base, and 5 bases separated the two germline ends. This CDR3 spans 13 amino acids. The germline V gene encodes CDR1 MNHEY and CDR2 SVGAGI. The CDR3 DNA reads TGTGCCAGCAGTTACCGGGGGAACACTGAAGCTTTCTTT. Translated, it gives CASSYRGNTEAFF.

V gene TRBV11-2 combines with J gene TRBJ1-1; 7 bases fit TRBD1. Germline V gene data show CDR1 as SGHAT and CDR2 as FQNNGV. This CDR3 spans 15 amino acids. V was pared by 3 bases and J by 1 base, with 5 bases of the junction left unmatched. This CDR3 reads CASSLTGKGNTEAFF. The CDR3 DNA reads TGTGCCAGCAGCTTGACAGGGAAAGGGAACACTGAAGCTTTCTTT.

The rearrangement joins TRBV9 to TRBJ1-2, with TRBD1 matching 7 bases. The CDR3 covers 13 residues. Germline CDR1 is SGDLS and CDR2 is YYNGEE. V lost 0 bases to trimming and J lost 10 bases; unmatched junction nucleotides: 6. The CDR3 nucleotides read TGTGCCAGCAGCGTAGCAAGGGGGCAGGACTACACCTTC. It is translated as CASSVARGQDYTF.

V and J are TRBV7-8 and TRBJ2-2; TRBD1 is a possible D gene (5 bases). The V and J ends lost 0 bases and 0 bases respectively, with 14 bases between them. From germline, CDR1 is SGHVS and CDR2 FQNEAQ. CDR3 length equals 18 residues. The chain's CDR3 is CASSLATVPGPNTGELFF. The DNA for the CDR3 is TGTGCCAGCAGCTTAGCGACAGTCCCTGGTCCGAACACCGGGGAGCTGTTTTTT.

V and J are TRBV14 and TRBJ2-5; D may be TRBD2 (6 bases). The CDR3 length is 12 residues. V gave up 4 bases and J gave up 12 bases, with 15 bases separating them. CDR1 SGHDN and CDR2 FVKESK come from the germline V gene. CDR3 region: CASSPKGTRKYF. CDR3 in DNA: TGTGCCAGCAGCCCAAAAGGGACTCGGAAGTACTTC.

This clone was seen just once. This chain connects TRBV7-9 to TRBJ2-7, with 9 bases lining up with TRBD2. This CDR3 contains 17 residues. The germline V gene encodes CDR1 SEHNR and CDR2 FQNEAQ (reference sequence). V gave up 5 bases and J gave up 3 bases; unmatched junction bases: 14. CDR3 region: CASSPYQGGRADYEQYF. Here the CDR3 DNA reads TGTGCCAGCAGCCCTTACCAAGGCGGGAGGGCCGACTACGAGCAGTACTTC.

This sequence joins TRBV9 and TRBJ1-2; 8 positions match TRBD1. V was pared by 3 bases and J by 8 bases, with 12 bases of the junction left unmatched. CDR1 and CDR2 from the germline V gene are SGDLS and YYNGEE. The CDR3 length is 15 residues. The CDR3: CASSGELAGGDGYTF. DNA for the CDR3: TGTGCCAGCAGCGGTGAATTGGCAGGGGGCGACGGCTACACCTTC.

This clone was recorded once. The rearrangement uses TRBV7-2 and TRBJ2-7, with D tentatively TRBD2 (5 bases). This CDR3 is built from 14 residues. Trimming left V 6 bases short and J 6 bases short, with 18 bases between. Germline lookup yields CDR1 SGHTA and CDR2 FQGNSA. The CDR3 here is CASRPGDSWREQYF. CDR3 bases: TGTGCCAGCAGGCCCGGGGATTCATGGCGCGAGCAGTACTTC.

This clone was detected once. This sequence joins TRBV11-3 and TRBJ2-1; weak D call: TRBD2 (6 bases). V was cut by 2 bases and J by 6 bases, with 8 bases left in between. The CDR3 length is 13 residues. Germline CDR1 reads SGHNT; CDR2 reads YENEEA. CDR3 region: CASSLTSINEQFF. DNA of the CDR3: TGTGCCAGCAGCTTAACTAGCATCAATGAGCAGTTCTTC.